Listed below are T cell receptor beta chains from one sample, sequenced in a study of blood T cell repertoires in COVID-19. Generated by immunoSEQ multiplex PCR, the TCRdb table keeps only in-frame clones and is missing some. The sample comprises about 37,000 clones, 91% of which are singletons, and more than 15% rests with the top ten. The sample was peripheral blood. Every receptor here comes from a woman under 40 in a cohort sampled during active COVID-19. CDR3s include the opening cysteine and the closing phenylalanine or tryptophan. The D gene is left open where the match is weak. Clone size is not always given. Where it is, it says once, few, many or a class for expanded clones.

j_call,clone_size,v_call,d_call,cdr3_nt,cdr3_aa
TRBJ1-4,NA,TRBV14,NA,TGTGCCAGCAGCCCCCGAAATCGGGGGGAAAAACTGTTTTTT,CASSPRNRGEKLFF
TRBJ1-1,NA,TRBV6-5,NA,TGTGCCAGCAGCCACATGATAAACACTGAAGCTTTCTTT,CASSHMINTEAFF
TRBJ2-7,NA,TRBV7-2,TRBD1,TGTGCCAGCAGCTTAACTCGGACAGGGGTCGGGGAGCAGTACTTC,CASSLTRTGVGEQYF
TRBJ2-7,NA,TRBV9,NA,TGTGCCAGCAGCGTAGGGGTAGGGGGCTACGAGCAGTACTTC,CASSVGVGGYEQYF
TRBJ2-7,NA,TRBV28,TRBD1,TGTGCCAGCAGTGCAAACCGGGACAGCTACGAGCAGTACTTC,CASSANRDSYEQYF
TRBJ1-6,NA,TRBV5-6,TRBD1,TGTGCCAGCAGTTGGGGGACAGGGAGGTATAATTCACCCCTCCACTTT,CASSWGTGRYNSPLHF
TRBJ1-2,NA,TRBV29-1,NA,TGCAGCGTTGATGCCGGGGAACGCTACACCTTC,CSVDAGERYTF
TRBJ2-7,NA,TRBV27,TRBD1,TGTGCCAGCAGCCAGACGGACAGGGGAAACGAGCAGTACTTC,CASSQTDRGNEQYF
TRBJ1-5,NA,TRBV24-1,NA,TGTGCCACCAGTGCTGGGAGTATGAATCAGCCCCAGCATTTT,CATSAGSMNQPQHF
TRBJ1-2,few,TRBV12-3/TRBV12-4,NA,TGTGCCAGCAGCACTCAGGGTCTCTATGGCTACACCTTC,CASSTQGLYGYTF
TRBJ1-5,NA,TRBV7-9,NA,TGTGCCAGCAGCTTAGGACAACCCGGCAATCAGCCCCAGCATTTT,CASSLGQPGNQPQHF
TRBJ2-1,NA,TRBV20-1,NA,TGCAGTGCTAGTGACGCCCGACAGCGGGTTCGTTCGGATGAGCAGTTCTTC,CSASDARQRVRSDEQFF
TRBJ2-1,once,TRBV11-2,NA,TGTGCCAGCAGCTTAAGTCGGAGCTCCTACAATGAGCAGTTCTTC,CASSLSRSSYNEQFF
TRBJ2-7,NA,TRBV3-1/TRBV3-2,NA,TGTGCCAGCAGCCAAGTGGAAGGACTTTCAGCAGATTACGAGCAGTACTTC,CASSQVEGLSADYEQYF
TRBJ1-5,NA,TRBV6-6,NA,TGTGCCAGCAGTTCGGTGATGGGGGGAAACAATCAGCCCCAGCATTTT,CASSSVMGGNNQPQHF
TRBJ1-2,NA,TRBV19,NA,TGTGCCAGTAGTATATACAGGGCCGATTATGGCTACACCTTC,CASSIYRADYGYTF
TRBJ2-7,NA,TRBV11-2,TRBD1,TGTGCCAGCAGCCGGGTCAGGGGGAACCTTTACGAGCAGTACTTC,CASSRVRGNLYEQYF
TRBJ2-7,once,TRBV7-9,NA,TGTGCCAGTACGGGGGGACAGGACTCCTACGAGCAGTACTTC,CASTGGQDSYEQYF